This T cell receptor beta chain derives from a study of T cell changes during pregnancy in multiple sclerosis. Method: immunoSEQ multiplex PCR; TCRdb's copy keeps in-frame clones and lacks some. The sample contains just over 35,000 clones, over 85% of which appear only once. V gave up 1 base and J gave up 7 bases; unmatched junction bases: 4. The CDR3 extends over 14 amino acids. From germline, CDR1 is LNHDA and CDR2 SQIVND (reference sequence). This TCR derives from a female donor in good health, enrolled as a control in a pregnancy study. Sequenced here: CD4+ T cells from peripheral blood mononuclear cells, sampled after pregnancy. The chain combines TRBV19 with TRBJ1-2; 9 nucleotides agree with TRBD1. CDR3 sequence (DNA): TGTGCCAGTAGTATAGGACAGGGGGTGGCTGGCTACACCTTC. Protein: CASSIGQGVAGYTF.